These 10 T cell receptor beta chains originate from one sample sequenced in a study of shared clonotypes between healthy human individuals. The protocol was immunoSEQ multiplex PCR, while the TCRdb copy is restricted to in-frame clones and leaves out a portion. The data hold approximately 2.4 million clones, with more than 90% observed a single time. What was sequenced was naive CD4+ T cells sorted from blood. Subset: CD45RA+ positively selected. These receptors were collected from a man aged 18 to 30 in good health.

This chain links TRBV10-3 with TRBJ2-2; the D gene is possibly TRBD1 (6 bases). The CDR3 has 14 residues. V lost 4 bases and J lost 6, with 12 bases in between. Per germline, CDR1 ENHRY and CDR2 SYGVKD. CDR3 nucleotide sequence: TGTGCCATCAGTGGCAACAGGGATTCCGGGGAGCTGTTTTTT. It specifies CAISGNRDSGELFF.

The chain uses TRBV30 and TRBJ1-6, with TRBD1 matching over 7 bases. From germline, CDR1 is GTSNPN and CDR2 SVGIG (reference sequence). The CDR3 extends over 16 amino acids. The ends lost 4 bases at V and 0 bases at J; junction bases unmatched: 6. CDR3 protein: CAWIVQGSSYNSPLHF. The CDR3, as DNA: TGTGCCTGGATTGTACAGGGGAGCTCCTATAATTCACCCCTCCACTTT.

This chain links TRBV30 with TRBJ1-5; TRBD1 is a possible D gene (5 bases). V lost 0 bases and J 0 bases, leaving 33 bases between the germline ends. This CDR3 region has 23 residues. Germline V gives CDR1 GTSNPN, CDR2 SVGIG (reference sequence). CDR3 bases: TGTGCCTGGAGTGTACAGCCCAAAGTTTCCGGGACCGATCTCCGATATAGCAATCAGCCCCAGCATTTT. It yields the protein CAWSVQPKVSGTDLRYSNQPQHF.

This chain connects TRBV29-1 to TRBJ2-3, with D tentatively TRBD1 (6 bases). Trimming shortened V by 4 bases and J by 2 bases, and 13 bases separated the two germline ends. Germline CDR1 SQVTM, CDR2 ANQGSEA. CDR3 length equals 14 residues. This CDR3 reads CSVGGRGLTDTQYF. The CDR3 bases are TGCAGCGTTGGTGGCAGGGGTCTCACAGATACGCAGTATTTT.

The V and J genes are TRBV2 and TRBJ1-6; D is perhaps TRBD1 (6 bases). The germline CDR1 and CDR2 sequences are SNHLY and FYNNEI. V was pared by 6 bases and J by 7 bases, with 13 bases between. This CDR3 is 14 amino acids long. CDR3 nucleotides: TGTGCCAGCAGCGAAACGGGACACAATTCACCCCTCCACTTT. This sequence encodes CASSETGHNSPLHF.

V usage is TRBV11-1 and J usage is TRBJ1-1; a possible D gene is TRBD1 (6 bases). Germline CDR1 and CDR2: SGHAT and FQDESV (reference sequence). V gave up 5 bases and J gave up 6 bases, with 10 bases separating them. This CDR3 comprises 12 residues. As DNA, the CDR3 is TGTGCCAGCAGCCAACAGGGCCCTGAAGCTTTCTTT. This encodes CASSQQGPEAFF. The variable domain in full, completed from reference TRBV11-1 and TRBJ1-1, reads EAEVAQSPRYKITEKSQAVAFWCDPISGHATLYWYRQILGQGPELLVQFQDESVVDDSQLPKDRFSAERLKGVDSTLKIQPAELGDSAMYLCASSQQGPEAFFGQGTRLTVV.

V and J are TRBV5-1 and TRBJ1-1; D is unresolved. Germline V gene sequence: CDR1 SGHRS, CDR2 YFSETQ. The CDR3 length is 14 residues. Trimming removed 4 bases at V and 2 bases at J, with 12 bases between. CDR3 in amino acids: CASSRGGINTEAFF. The CDR3 DNA reads as TGCGCCAGCAGCCGCGGCGGAATTAACACTGAAGCTTTCTTT.

The chain is built from TRBV30 and TRBJ2-2, with D hard to call. Trimming pared 3 bases from V and 6 bases from J, leaving 11 bases between. Per the germline V gene, CDR1 is GTSNPN and CDR2 is SVGIG (reference sequence). This CDR3 has 13 amino acids. The CDR3 bases are TGTGCCTGGAGCCGAACCTCACCCGGGGAGCTGTTTTTT. Encoded protein: CAWSRTSPGELFF.

Details on this clone: At one end the junction does not follow the germline gene, possibly because of a read error. This sequence joins TRBV6-5 and TRBJ1-5; a weak D match, TRBD1 (5 bases). Germline V gene lookup returns CDR1 MNHEY and CDR2 SVGAGI. The CDR3 extends over 12 amino acids. CDR3 sequence reads: CDKTVGGQPQHF. As DNA, the CDR3 is TGCGACAAAACAGTGGGGGGTCAGCCCCAGCATTTT.

This chain joins TRBV7-3 and TRBJ1-1; D uncertain. With 8 bases removed from V and 1 base from J, the gap between germline ends came to 11 bases. The CDR3 is 13 residues long. CDR1 is SGHTA and CDR2 is FQGTGA in the germline V gene. The DNA for the CDR3 is TGTGCCAGCTCCCACTCCCCGAACACTGAAGCTTTCTTT. Its translation: CASSHSPNTEAFF.